Listed below are T cell receptor beta chains from one sample, sequenced in a study of shared clonotypes between healthy human individuals. Profiling relied on immunoSEQ multiplex PCR, and the TCRdb table lists in-frame clones only, not all of them. The repertoire holds about 2.2 million clones, roughly 91% seen once, with about 1.5% in the top ten. Sequencing used naive CD8+ T cells from PBMCs. The receptors stem from a man aged 18 to 29 in good health. Some clones in this sample may be carry-over from other donors' samples. Each CDR3 is given with its conserved first and last residue. The order of the fields is clone size, V gene, D gene, J gene, CDR3 DNA, CDR3 protein. A D gene is named only where the DNA matches it firmly. A row's size may be missing; if present it is once, few, many or a size class.

size: once; V: TRBV27; D: .; J: TRBJ2-5; DNA: TGTGCCAGCAGTTCGCAGAGCCAAGAGACCCAGTACTTC; CDR3: CASSSQSQETQYF
size: .; V: TRBV6-5; D: TRBD2; J: TRBJ2-1; DNA: TGTGCCAGCAGCCGACTAGCGAGCTCCTACAATGAGCAGTTCTTC; CDR3: CASSRLASSYNEQFF
size: .; V: TRBV27; D: .; J: TRBJ2-7; DNA: TGTGCCAGCAGTTTACAGGGGAGCTCCTACGAGCAGTACTTC; CDR3: CASSLQGSSYEQYF
size: .; V: TRBV25-1; D: .; J: TRBJ2-1; DNA: TGTGCCAGCAGGGCCGGGAGCTTCTACAATGAGCAGTTCTTC; CDR3: CASRAGSFYNEQFF
size: .; V: TRBV9; D: .; J: TRBJ2-3; DNA: TGTGCCAGCAGCGTAGGAGGGGTCCTCACAGATACGCAGTATTTT; CDR3: CASSVGGVLTDTQYF
size: .; V: TRBV4-3; D: .; J: TRBJ1-4; DNA: TGCGCCAGCAGCCAAGGAGTCCGCGCAACTAATGAAAAACTGTTTTTT; CDR3: CASSQGVRATNEKLFF
size: .; V: TRBV19; D: .; J: TRBJ1-3; DNA: TGTGCCAGTAGTATCGCGGCGATCGAAGAAACCATATATTTT; CDR3: CASSIAAIEETIYF
size: .; V: TRBV7-9; D: .; J: TRBJ2-1; DNA: TGTGCCAGCAGCCAAATGACCTCCTACAATGAGCAGTTCTTC; CDR3: CASSQMTSYNEQFF
size: .; V: TRBV27; D: TRBD1; J: TRBJ1-2; DNA: TGTGCCAGCAGTTTATCGGCCGGGACAGCTAACTATGGCTACACCTTC; CDR3: CASSLSAGTANYGYTF
size: .; V: TRBV27; D: .; J: TRBJ1-1; DNA: TGTGCCAGCAGTAGTCGACAGCCGAAAGAAGCTTTCTTT; CDR3: CASSSRQPKEAFF
size: .; V: TRBV29-1; D: TRBD2; J: TRBJ2-3; DNA: TGCAGCGTTGAAGATCGTTGGGGGAAGCACCGGGACTATAACACAGATACGCAGTATTTT; CDR3: CSVEDRWGKHRDYNTDTQYF
size: .; V: TRBV29-1; D: TRBD1; J: TRBJ1-2; DNA: TGCAGCACCTTAGGCGGACAGGGTGGTGGTGGCTACACCTTC; CDR3: CSTLGGQGGGGYTF
size: once; V: TRBV30; D: .; J: TRBJ1-2; DNA: TGTGCCTGGAGTGAGGTCCACATGGCCTATGGCTACACCTTC; CDR3: CAWSEVHMAYGYTF
size: .; V: TRBV29-1; D: .; J: TRBJ2-3; DNA: TGCAGCGCCGAGGGGGGAGATACGCAGTATTTT; CDR3: CSAEGGDTQYF
size: .; V: TRBV9; D: .; J: TRBJ2-1; DNA: TGTGCCAGCAGCGTAGGGGCAAGGGATGAGCAGTTCTTC; CDR3: CASSVGARDEQFF
size: .; V: TRBV7-8; D: TRBD1; J: TRBJ1-4; DNA: TGTGCCAGCAGCGGGGGACAGCGGCTCAATGAAAAACTGTTTTTT; CDR3: CASSGGQRLNEKLFF
size: .; V: TRBV7-6; D: .; J: TRBJ1-2; DNA: TGTGCCAGCAGCCTGAAGGCTTACTATGGCTACACCTTC; CDR3: CASSLKAYYGYTF
size: .; V: TRBV5-6; D: .; J: TRBJ1-3; DNA: TGTGCCAGCAGCTTGGGACCAGACTCTGGAAACACCATATATTTT; CDR3: CASSLGPDSGNTIYF
size: .; V: TRBV7-8; D: .; J: TRBJ2-5; DNA: TGTGCCAGCAGTGGGGCCAGGGGTGACCAAGAGACCCAGTACTTC; CDR3: CASSGARGDQETQYF
size: .; V: TRBV4-1; D: .; J: TRBJ1-1; DNA: TGCGCCAGCAGCCAAGAGCAAGAGGATCGGACTGAAGCTTTCTTT; CDR3: CASSQEQEDRTEAFF
size: .; V: TRBV27; D: TRBD2; J: TRBJ2-1; DNA: TGTGCCAGCAGTTTCCGGGTAGCGGGGTACCACAATGAGCAGTTCTTC; CDR3: CASSFRVAGYHNEQFF
size: .; V: TRBV27; D: .; J: TRBJ2-7; DNA: TGTGCCAGCAGTTTCCGGAAGGGTCCCGGGGAGTCCTACGAGCAGTACTTC; CDR3: CASSFRKGPGESYEQYF
size: .; V: TRBV4-1; D: .; J: TRBJ1-4; DNA: TGCGCCAGCAGCCAAGACGCAGGGACGGGGGAAAAACTGTTTTTT; CDR3: CASSQDAGTGEKLFF
size: .; V: TRBV5-6; D: .; J: TRBJ2-2; DNA: TGTGCCAGCAGCTTGGTGTTCGGCGGGGTCTCACCGGGCACCGGGGAGCTGTTTTTT; CDR3: CASSLVFGGVSPGTGELFF
size: .; V: TRBV30; D: TRBD1; J: TRBJ2-1; DNA: TGTGCCTCGAACAGGGGGCTCAACAATGAGCAGTTCTTC; CDR3: CASNRGLNNEQFF
size: .; V: TRBV5-1; D: .; J: TRBJ2-2; DNA: TGCGCCAGCAGCTTGTGGCCCGGGGAGCTGTTTTTT; CDR3: CASSLWPGELFF
size: .; V: TRBV4-1; D: TRBD1; J: TRBJ1-2; DNA: TGCGCCAGCAGCCAAGATTCCCGAGGGACAGGATATGGCTACACCTTC; CDR3: CASSQDSRGTGYGYTF
size: .; V: TRBV6-5; D: .; J: TRBJ1-1; DNA: TGTGCCAGCAGTGTGGGACCTGAAGCTTTCTTT; CDR3: CASSVGPEAFF
size: .; V: TRBV10-3; D: TRBD2; J: TRBJ2-7; DNA: TGTGCCATCAGTGTCCTTTTTGTCCGACTAGCCCCCGAGAAATCCTACGAGCAGTACTTC; CDR3: CAISVLFVRLAPEKSYEQYF
size: .; V: TRBV27; D: TRBD1; J: TRBJ2-1; DNA: TGTGCCAGCAGTTTGACAGGGGTTAGGGATGAGCAGTTCTTC; CDR3: CASSLTGVRDEQFF
size: .; V: TRBV2; D: .; J: TRBJ1-5; DNA: TGTGCCAGCAGTGAAGGGAGGGGCGCTCAGCCCCAGCATTTT; CDR3: CASSEGRGAQPQHF
size: .; V: TRBV28; D: .; J: TRBJ1-2; DNA: TGTGCCAGCAGTTACGACAGAGTTAACTATGGCTACACCTTC; CDR3: CASSYDRVNYGYTF
size: .; V: TRBV27; D: .; J: TRBJ1-2; DNA: TGTGCCAGCACCCCGATAGGGGGGGCCGGCTATGGCTACACCTTC; CDR3: CASTPIGGAGYGYTF
size: .; V: TRBV27; D: .; J: TRBJ2-2; DNA: TGTGCCAGCAGTTTAATAGGGACACATTCCGGGGAGCTGTTTTTT; CDR3: CASSLIGTHSGELFF
size: .; V: TRBV29-1; D: TRBD1; J: TRBJ2-4; DNA: TGCAGCGTTGCCATAATGGGACAGGGATTAAACATTCAGTACTTC; CDR3: CSVAIMGQGLNIQYF
size: few; V: TRBV9; D: .; J: TRBJ2-7; DNA: TGTGCCAGCAGCGTAGCAGGATCCTACGAGCAGTACTTC; CDR3: CASSVAGSYEQYF
size: .; V: TRBV10-3; D: TRBD1; J: TRBJ1-4; DNA: TGTGCCATCAAGCCCGGGACAGCTAATGAAAAACTGTTTTTT; CDR3: CAIKPGTANEKLFF
size: .; V: TRBV6-5; D: .; J: TRBJ2-1; DNA: TGTGCCAGCGGGATATCTGCAAATGAGCAGTTCTTC; CDR3: CASGISANEQFF
size: .; V: TRBV5-1; D: TRBD2; J: TRBJ2-1; DNA: TGCGCCAGCAGCTTGGAGGCTAGCGGGAGGTACAATGAGCAGTTCTTC; CDR3: CASSLEASGRYNEQFF
size: .; V: TRBV19; D: .; J: TRBJ2-3; DNA: TGTGCCAGCCGACAGGCGGGGGCATATACGCAGTATTTT; CDR3: CASRQAGAYTQYF
size: .; V: TRBV28; D: TRBD2; J: TRBJ2-7; DNA: TGTGCCAGCCGGGAGGAGTTCCAACCTCGTGGCGAGCAGTACTTC; CDR3: CASREEFQPRGEQYF
size: .; V: TRBV15; D: .; J: TRBJ2-2; DNA: TGTGCCACCAGCCCGGTAGGGACGAACACCGGGGAGCTGTTTTTT; CDR3: CATSPVGTNTGELFF
size: .; V: TRBV4-1; D: .; J: TRBJ1-4; DNA: TGCGCCAGCAGCCAATTACCCCTCGGTAATGAAAAACTGTTTTTT; CDR3: CASSQLPLGNEKLFF
size: .; V: TRBV28; D: .; J: TRBJ1-5; DNA: TGTGCCAGCAGTTTAGGGGCAGATTATCAGCCCCAGCATTTT; CDR3: CASSLGADYQPQHF
size: .; V: TRBV7-3; D: .; J: TRBJ2-7; DNA: TGTGCCAGCAGCTTAAGGGTTTCCTACGAGCAGTACTTC; CDR3: CASSLRVSYEQYF